The present T cell receptor (beta chain) was sequenced within a study of OX40 agonist ivuxolimab in advanced cancers. Study-level information: Past anti-PD-1, anti-PD-L1 or anti-CTLA-4 therapy was accepted, and 40% to 50% had received some.

V shed 5 bases and J shed 4 bases, with 17 bases lying between them. Germline V gives CDR1 SGHAT, CDR2 FQNNGV. This CDR3 has 15 residues. Produced via immunoSEQ multiplex PCR; TCRdb's table is partial and in-frame only. Of about 46,000 clones listed, approximately 90% were seen once; the top ten hold over 50%. The table lists this clone with a few counts. This TCR derives from an adult with an advanced solid tumor such as melanoma, head and neck, liver or kidney cancer. The chain recombines TRBV11-2 with TRBJ1-1; possible D gene TRBD1, 5 bases. The input for sequencing was CD4+ or CD8+ T cells sorted from blood, taken in a trial of the OX40 agonist ivuxolimab. The CDR3 DNA sequence: TGTGCCAGCAGCCCCGGACAATTTTTGCTCACTGAAGCTTTCTTT. Its translation: CASSPGQFLLTEAFF.